These T cell receptor beta chains were read from a single sample in a study of T and B cells in COVID-19 patients. TCRdb redid the calling of the multiplex PCR reads with MiXCR, one entry per CDR3 protein. The sample holds about 5,100 distinct CDR3 sequences, less than 20% seen once. Sample: blood. Receptor source: a human donor who had recovered from COVID-19. Each CDR3 is given with its conserved first and last residue. Fields, in order: J gene, V gene, CDR3 protein.

TRBJ1-2,TRBV5-6,CASSLSAVSRGYTF
TRBJ1-1,TRBV7-2,CASTRGRGGGNTEAFF
TRBJ2-3,TRBV4-2,CASSRTLAQSTDTQYF
TRBJ1-1,TRBV5-5,CASSLAWTGMNTEAFF
TRBJ1-5,TRBV7-9,CASSSPGRSNQPQHF
TRBJ2-4,TRBV7-9,CASSSFGERGFNIQYF
TRBJ1-2,TRBV6-5,CASSYGRARLNYGYTF
TRBJ1-2,TRBV2,CASSEDSTNYGYTF
TRBJ2-5,TRBV7-9,CASSLGWIASGEGETQYF
TRBJ2-3,TRBV5-1,CASSVTDTQYF